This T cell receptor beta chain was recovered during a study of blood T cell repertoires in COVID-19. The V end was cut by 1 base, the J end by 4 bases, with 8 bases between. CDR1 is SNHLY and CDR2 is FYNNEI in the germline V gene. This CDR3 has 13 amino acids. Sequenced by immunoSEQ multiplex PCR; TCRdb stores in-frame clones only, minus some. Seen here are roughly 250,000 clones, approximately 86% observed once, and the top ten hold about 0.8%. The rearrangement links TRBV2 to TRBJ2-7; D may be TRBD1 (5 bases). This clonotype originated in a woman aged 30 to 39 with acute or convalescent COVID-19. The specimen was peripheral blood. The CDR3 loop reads CASSEGRAYEQYF. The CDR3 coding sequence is TGTGCCAGCAGTGAAGGCAGGGCGTACGAGCAGTACTTC. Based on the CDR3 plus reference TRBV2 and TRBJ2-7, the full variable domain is EPEVTQTPSHQVTQMGQEVILRCVPISNHLYFYWYRQILGQKVEFLVSFYNNEISEKSEIFDDQFSVERPDGSNFTLKIRSTKLEDSAMYFCASSEGRAYEQYFGPGTRLTVT.